This T cell receptor (beta chain) was sequenced during a study of OX40 agonist ivuxolimab in advanced cancers. In terms of the full investigation: The costimulatory receptor OX40 (CD134) was targeted by ivuxolimab, a fully human IgG2 agonistic monoclonal antibody. Intravenous ivuxolimab was administered to patients every 2 weeks at six dose levels: 0.01, 0.1, 0.3, 1.5, 3 and 10 mg/kg. Of the approximately 54 patients in dose escalation, 19 had hepatocellular carcinoma, about 15 had melanoma, 9 had renal cell carcinoma and 9 had head and neck cancer. A male proportion of roughly 80% and a mean age of 60 years, ranging from roughly 20 to 80, were recorded for the dose-escalation cohort. Prior anti-PD-1, anti-PD-L1 or anti-CTLA-4 therapy was permitted, and checkpoint inhibitors had been received by about 36% of dose-escalation patients. Three dose-escalation patients achieved partial responses, one with hepatocellular carcinoma and two with cutaneous melanoma. Peripheral TCRbeta sequencing aimed to test whether ivuxolimab altered TCR sequence diversity and caused clonal T-cell expansion. The paper covers the monotherapy dose-escalation part of the phase I ivuxolimab trial, which included N of about 50 patients.

For sequencing of the TCRbeta CDR3 region, genomic DNA was extracted from the sorted cells. TCRbeta CDR3 regions were sequenced using the immunoSEQ Assay. In TCRdb, the immuneACCESS table is reduced to in-frame sequences with V and J assigned. These tables do not hold every clone; where another copy was compared, an unresolved V gene accounts for under half, and the others remain unexplained. This sample has about 100,000 clones in its table, and about four fifths of those were observed once. 4.5% to 5.5% of the sample lies in the top ten. From the cysteine through the phenylalanine, the CDR3 covers 14 amino acids. Just CDR3 DNA is preserved here, 42 bases in frame from base 1. The germline V gene encodes CDR1 WSHSY and CDR2 SAAADI. Clipping removes 6 bases from V and 5 bases from J, with 7 as the unmatched junction base count. This clone showed up just a few times. The specificity of this receptor is unknown. No much larger clone exists at a distance of one base, and base qualities are not known.

Patients with autoimmune disease history or receiving systemic immunosuppression were excluded from the trial. Peripheral blood for TCR sequencing was collected from all dose cohorts at baseline, on cycle 4 day 1, and on cycle 7 day 1. The samples were taken from a phase I, first-in-human, multicenter, open-label dose-escalation trial of ivuxolimab. Adults with locally advanced or metastatic head and neck squamous cell, hepatocellular, melanoma or renal cell carcinoma were enrolled in the trial. Before TCR sequencing, CD4+ T cells and CD8+ T cells were sorted from peripheral blood as separate populations. General conclusions and limits of the study: In partial responders in the 0.1-3.0 mg/kg groups, normalized peripheral clonal expansion was found to be among the lowest, especially among CD8+ T cells. Low levels of normalized T-cell clonal expansion were also shown by some nonresponding patients. The antigen specificity of the peripheral T cells that underwent clonal expansion was not determined. At doses of 0.1 to 3.0 mg/kg, clonal expansion of both CD4+ and CD8+ blood T cells was observed from baseline to week 6. After ivuxolimab, CD8+ T cells had more expanded clones than CD4+ T cells on average.

The origin of this receptor is an adult with an advanced solid tumor such as melanoma, head and neck, liver or kidney cancer. This chain is built from TRBV10-2 and TRBJ2-7, with 10 middle bases fitting TRBD1. The source material was CD4+ or CD8+ T cells sorted from blood, sampled in a trial of the OX40 agonist ivuxolimab. The CDR3 amino acid sequence is: CASSLLTGGNEQYF. Read as DNA, the sequence is TGCGCCAGCAGCCTCCTGACAGGGGGCAACGAGCAGTACTTC.